This TCR beta chain derives from a study of blood T cell repertoires in COVID-19. About the research overall: The origin of the acute and convalescent COVID-19 samples was the United States, Italy and Spain. The analysed material was cDNA or gDNA that came from T cells, B-cell-depleted T cells, or PBMCs.

Authors' methods: Quantification of nucleated cells was approximated via reference gene primer amplification. The data were produced by immunoSEQ multiplex PCR, yet TCRdb's version contains in-frame clones alone and is incomplete. D and trimming were read from the DNA, whereas the V and J calls and clone size are those reported in that table. The repertoire consists of roughly 240,000 clones, with almost 85% occurring once and the leading ten covering approximately 5.1%. The germline V gene encodes CDR1 LGHDT and CDR2 YNNKEL (reference sequence). This CDR3 region has 13 residues. Trimming cost V 2 bases and J 3 bases, with 5 bases left between them. One Seattle source followed patients from active infection through their disease course.

The chain is built from TRBV3-1 (or the pseudogene TRBV3-2) and TRBJ1-3, with D unresolved. The receptor comes from a man in his fifties or sixties with COVID-19, enrolled during active disease. Material: peripheral blood. The CDR3 is CASSQLSGNTIYF. DNA of the CDR3: TGTGCCAGCAGCCAATTGAGTGGAAACACCATATATTTT.